Below are 30 T cell receptor beta chains sequenced from a single sample in a study of molecular identifiers for immune sequencing clone quantification (dated by TCRdb to between 2017 and 2018). The receptor library was made with PCR. The sequencing machine was a NextSeq 500. The public reads were quality trimmed at Q25 with fastp and then assembled into clones with MiXCR by TCRdb, keeping productive beta chains. Every CDR3 protein is listed once, alongside the most common genes and DNA of its rows. The sample table shows under 800,000 distinct CDR3 sequences, and roughly 27% are seen once. The ten largest clones take up approximately 0.75% of the sample. Specimen: naive CD8+ T cells from blood, with Jurkat cell RNA spiked in. Explained via the paper, the cell subset or site label denotes: FACS-sorted CD8+CD4-CCR7+CD45RA+ naive T cells. These receptors originate from a human donor in good health. Some libraries in this study had Jurkat cell RNA spiked in.

CDR3 nucleotides: TGTGCCAGCAGTGCCTTAGCGGGAGGGAAGGGGCATGAGCAGTTCTTC. Its translation is CASSALAGGKGHEQFF. This chain links TRBV7-2 with TRBJ2-1, with 11 nucleotides matching TRBD2. The trim removed 6 bases at V and 8 bases at J, leaving 12 bases unmatched. Germline CDR1 and CDR2: SGHTA and FQGNSA. The CDR3 runs 16 residues.

This clonotype was seen a few times. This chain connects TRBV6-5 to TRBJ2-7; 13 bases are a match to TRBD2. V trimming: 6 bases; J trimming: 6 bases; junction bases outside the gene matches: 8. Germline V CDR1 and CDR2: MNHEY, SVGAGI. This CDR3 is 15 amino acids long. The CDR3 loop is CASSPGLAGVSEQYF. The CDR3 nucleotides read TGTGCCAGCAGCCCAGGACTAGCGGGAGTCTCCGAGCAGTACTTC.

There are many counts of this clonotype. V and J are TRBV11-2 and TRBJ2-5; D is perhaps TRBD2 (5 bases). The germline V gene has CDR1 SGHAT and CDR2 FQNNGV. This CDR3 has 16 amino acids. Trimming removed 1 base from V and 1 base from J, with 13 bases in between. The DNA of the CDR3 is TGTGCCAGCAGCTTAGGACAAACTAGGAGCCAAGAGACCCAGTACTTC. This translates into CASSLGQTRSQETQYF.

This clonotype was picked up many times. V gene TRBV6-5 combines with J gene TRBJ2-3, with a weak D call TRBD2 (5 bases). Trimming took off 2 bases at V and 2 bases at J, with 11 bases between the two ends. The V gene's germline CDR1 is MNHEY and CDR2 SVGAGI. The CDR3 is made up of 15 amino acids. The CDR3 here is CASSYEGSLTDTQYF. CDR3 DNA: TGTGCCAGCAGTTACGAGGGATCTCTCACAGATACGCAGTATTTT.

This clonotype showed up many times. J is TRBJ2-1 and V is TRBV4-3; D perhaps matches TRBD1 (5 bases). The CDR3 runs 15 residues. V lost 1 base and J 6 bases, leaving 13 bases between the germline ends. Germline values: CDR1 LGHNA, CDR2 YSLEER. The CDR3 sequence: CASSQVVQGRNEQFF. In DNA form, the CDR3 reads TGCGCCAGCAGCCAAGTAGTCCAGGGCCGCAATGAGCAGTTCTTC.

This clonotype was seen repeatedly, ten times or more. This chain links TRBV12-3 or TRBV12-4 with TRBJ2-5; 12 bases are a match to TRBD1. The CDR3 has 16 amino acids. After removal of 5 bases from V and 4 bases from J, the junction contained 8 bases not matched to a gene. In nucleotides, the CDR3 is TGTGCCAGCAGTCCAGAGGGACAGGGGGCCCGAGAGACCCAGTACTTC. It encodes CASSPEGQGARETQYF.

This clonotype was observed a few times. The chain recombines TRBV20-1 with TRBJ1-1; TRBD1 agrees at 10 bases. After removal of 1 base from V and 6 bases from J, the junction contained 2 bases not matched to a gene. The CDR3 runs to 13 residues. The germline CDR1 and CDR2 sequences are DFQATT and SNEGSKA (reference sequence). This CDR3 reads CSARVGTGAEAFF. CDR3 nucleotides: TGCAGTGCTAGAGTGGGGACAGGGGCTGAAGCTTTCTTT.

This clonotype has just a few counts. The chain is built from TRBV7-9 and TRBJ2-5, with a weak D call TRBD1 (5 bases). The CDR3 totals 16 residues. Germline V gene lookup returns CDR1 SEHNR and CDR2 FQNEAQ (reference sequence). Between the trimmed V and J ends, which lost 1 base and 5 bases, there was a span of 17 bases. The CDR3 protein is CASSLGFQGMEETQYF. The CDR3 DNA is TGTGCCAGCAGCTTAGGATTTCAGGGTATGGAGGAGACCCAGTACTTC.

This clonotype has ten or more counts. The gene calls are TRBV6-5 and TRBJ2-7, with D hard to call. Germline values: CDR1 MNHEY, CDR2 SVGAGI. The CDR3 runs 14 residues. Trimming pared 2 bases from V and 5 bases from J, leaving 13 bases between. The CDR3 is CASSYITKYDEQYF. The CDR3, as DNA: TGTGCCAGCAGTTACATTACGAAGTACGACGAGCAGTACTTC.

On this clonotype itself: Possible read error: a much larger clone is one base away. It is likely a read error, because the conserved phenylalanine at the end of the CDR3 is missing. The chain joins TRBV4-3 to TRBJ1-1; no clear D. The length of the CDR3 is 15 residues. The V end lost 0 bases, the J end lost 1 base, and 9 bases lay between the germline ends. From germline, CDR1 is LGHNA and CDR2 YSLEER. The CDR3 spells CASSQDQSPNTEAFC. The CDR3 nucleotides are TGCGCCAGCAGCCAAGATCAGTCCCCGAACACTGAAGCTTTCTGT.

The table lists this clonotype with a few counts. The V and J genes are TRBV4-1 and TRBJ1-6; maybe TRBD1 (6 bases). The CDR3 spans 17 residues. Deletions cut 0 bases from V and 9 bases from J, with 18 bases between. In germline, CDR1 is MGHRA, CDR2 YSYEKL. CDR3 DNA sequence: TGCGCCAGCAGCCAAGACAGGGGAAAGGAGGAGGGTTCACCCCTCCACTTT. Protein sequence: CASSQDRGKEEGSPLHF.

Turning to this clonotype: A much bigger clone sits one base away, suggesting this may be a read error. The CDR3 bases are TGTGCCAGTAGTATGGGACTATTCTACAAGCAGTACTTC. This translates into CASSMGLFYKQYF. The V call is TRBV19, the J call TRBJ2-7; 7 bases line up with TRBD2. The germline CDR1 and CDR2 sequences are LNHDA and SQIVND (reference sequence). CDR3 length: 13 amino acids.

This clonotype was found many times. DNA of the CDR3: TGCAGTGCTAACCCTATACAGAGCTATGGCTACACCTTC. Its translation: CSANPIQSYGYTF. The chain employs TRBV20-1 and TRBJ1-2; D call uncertain. V lost 4 bases, J lost 4 bases, and 13 bases lay in between. Germline V lookup: CDR1 DFQATT, CDR2 SNEGSKA (reference sequence). This CDR3 spans 13 amino acids.

The chain is built from TRBV4-1 and TRBJ2-7; possibly TRBD2 for D (5 bases). Germline loops: CDR1 MGHRA, CDR2 YSYEKL. The CDR3 runs to 16 residues. Trimming pared 0 bases from V and 4 bases from J, leaving 16 bases between. The CDR3, as DNA: TGCGCCAGCAGCCAAGATCAGGACGGGGTACCTTACGAGCAGTACTTC. Its translation: CASSQDQDGVPYEQYF.

This clonotype was observed a few times. The chain employs TRBV30 and TRBJ1-2; D is perhaps TRBD1 (6 bases). From germline, CDR1 is GTSNPN and CDR2 SVGIG (reference sequence). V was trimmed by 2 bases and J by 6 bases, leaving 10 bases between them. This CDR3 comprises 12 residues. This CDR3 is CAWSPDSHGYTF. In nucleotides, the CDR3 is TGTGCCTGGAGTCCGGACAGTCATGGCTACACCTTC.

The chain recombines TRBV6-5 with TRBJ2-3; 10 nucleotides agree with TRBD1. In germline, CDR1 is MNHEY, CDR2 SVGAGI. This CDR3 is 16 amino acids long. V shed 10 bases and J 4 bases; nucleotides not matched to a gene: 14. The CDR3 DNA sequence: TGTGCCACCTATCCCGGGACAGGGGACGGGGCAGATACGCAGTATTTT. Protein: CATYPGTGDGADTQYF.

In this sample, this clonotype turned up many times. The chain has TRBV2 and TRBJ1-1; D not resolved. V was clipped by 9 bases and J by 1 base, with 18 bases between them. This CDR3 has 15 amino acids. Germline V gives CDR1 SNHLY, CDR2 FYNNEI. The CDR3 reads CARRKSVEENTEAFF. DNA of the CDR3: TGTGCCAGAAGGAAGTCCGTAGAGGAGAACACTGAAGCTTTCTTT.

This clonotype was recorded many times. V and J are TRBV12-3 or TRBV12-4 and TRBJ2-5; possibly TRBD1 for D (6 bases). The V and J ends lost 5 bases and 0 bases respectively, with 10 bases between them. This CDR3 is built from 14 residues. The DNA of the CDR3 is TGTGCCAGCAGTATATACAGGGACCAAGAGACCCAGTACTTC. Residues: CASSIYRDQETQYF.

Concerning this clonotype itself: A read error is possible here, since a much larger clone lies one base away. No conserved phenylalanine or tryptophan is present at the end of the CDR3, so a read error is the likely explanation. In DNA form, the CDR3 reads TGTGCCACCGCTGCGACTAAGAGGAATGAGCAGTTCATC. Translation gives CATAATKRNEQFI. This chain links TRBV24-1 with TRBJ2-1, with TRBD2 as a possible D gene (5 bases). The germline CDR1 and CDR2 sequences are KGHDR and SFDVKD. V lost 9 bases, J lost 7 bases, and 15 bases lay in between. The CDR3 extends over 13 amino acids.

This clonotype was detected once. The chain is built from TRBV6-6 and TRBJ2-3, with D uncertain. V was cut by 0 bases and J by 3 bases, with 7 bases left in between. The V gene's germline CDR1 is MNHNY and CDR2 SVGAGI (reference sequence). CDR3 length: 14 residues. The CDR3 spells CASSYSVGTDTQYF. In DNA form, the CDR3 reads TGTGCCAGCAGTTACTCGGTGGGGACAGATACGCAGTATTTT.

The table lists this clonotype with many counts. This sequence joins TRBV27 and TRBJ1-2; 9 positions agree with TRBD1. The V segment lost 4 bases and the J segment 5 bases; nucleotides outside the gene matches: 5. The germline CDR1 and CDR2 sequences are MNHEY and SMNVEV (reference sequence). This CDR3 is 14 amino acids long. CDR3 bases: TGTGCCAGCAGTTCCGGGACAGGGAGATATGGCTACACCTTC. Amino acids: CASSSGTGRYGYTF.

CDR3 protein: CSASGDYEQYF. The CDR3 DNA sequence: TGCAGTGCTAGTGGGGACTACGAGCAGTACTTC. This chain links TRBV20-1 with TRBJ2-7, with D unresolved. The V end lost 3 bases, the J end lost 3 bases, and 6 bases lay between the germline ends. CDR3 length equals 11 residues. Germline V gene sequence: CDR1 DFQATT, CDR2 SNEGSKA (reference sequence).

Concerning this clonotype itself: The junction departs from the called germline gene at one end, perhaps through a read error. The chain recombines TRBV5-6 with TRBJ2-5; D unclear. CDR3 length: 13 residues. Germline V gene sequence: CDR1 SGHDT, CDR2 YYEEEE. CDR3 residues: CAGSFAYQETQYF. CDR3 nucleotides: TGTGCCGGCAGCTTTGCATACCAAGAGACCCAGTACTTC.

This clonotype was picked up many times. The chain links TRBV7-9 to TRBJ2-3; a weak D match, TRBD2 (5 bases). V dropped 3 bases and J dropped 5 bases, with 12 bases sitting between them. Looked up from germline, CDR1 is SEHNR and CDR2 is FQNEAQ (reference sequence). The CDR3 is made up of 14 amino acids. The CDR3 DNA reads TGTGCCAGCAGCTTCGACTACCTGGGAGATACGCAGTATTTT. Its protein is CASSFDYLGDTQYF.

This clonotype has just a few counts. This chain joins TRBV3-1 and TRBJ2-7; D is perhaps TRBD1 or TRBD2 (5 bases each). V was pared by 6 bases and J by 3 bases, with 21 bases between. Germline CDR1 and CDR2: LGHDT and YNNKEL (reference sequence). The CDR3 contains 16 residues. In nucleotides, the CDR3 is TGTGCCAGCAGTACTAACAGGTGGACTGGGGACTACGAGCAGTACTTC. It specifies CASSTNRWTGDYEQYF.

Notes on this clonotype: Since a much larger clone is just one base distant, this may be a read error. This rearrangement joins TRBV4-1 to TRBJ2-2, with D possibly being TRBD2 (5 bases). Germline CDR1 is MGHRA and CDR2 is YSYEKL. The CDR3 sequence is 14 residues long. CDR3 sequence reads: CASSHRSNTGELVF. CDR3 nucleotide sequence: TGCGCCAGCAGCCACCGGAGTAACACCGGGGAGCTGGTTTTT.

There are many counts of this clonotype. The gene calls are TRBV9 and TRBJ1-6; D uncertain. The V gene lost 3 bases and the J gene lost 7 bases, with 2 bases spanning the gap. This CDR3 comprises 11 residues. Germline V gives CDR1 SGDLS, CDR2 YYNGEE. The CDR3 region is CASSANSPLHF. The CDR3 DNA is TGTGCCAGCAGCGCAAATTCACCCCTCCACTTT.

This clonotype was picked up many times. V and J are TRBV7-9 and TRBJ1-1, with TRBD1 matching over 7 bases. CDR3 size: 14 residues. V dropped 5 bases and J dropped 4; count of bases not matched to a gene: 7. Per germline, CDR1 SEHNR and CDR2 FQNEAQ (reference sequence). CDR3: CASSPGGGITEAFF. The CDR3 nucleotides are TGTGCCAGCAGCCCAGGGGGGGGGATCACTGAAGCTTTCTTT.

The V gene is TRBV20-1, the J gene TRBJ2-7; D uncertain. Germline-derived CDR1 and CDR2 are DFQATT and SNEGSKA (reference sequence). V was shortened by 0 bases and J by 2 bases, with 8 bases between the two germline ends. CDR3 size: 13 residues. This CDR3 is CSARDNYAYEQYF. The CDR3 nucleotides are TGCAGTGCTAGAGATAACTACGCCTACGAGCAGTACTTC.

Concerning this clonotype: Lacking the conserved final phenylalanine or tryptophan, this CDR3 likely reflects a read error. J is TRBJ2-7 and V is TRBV28; D not resolved. V was pared by 5 bases and J by 6 bases, with 14 bases between. CDR1 is MDHEN and CDR2 is SYDVKM in the germline V gene. The CDR3 has 13 amino acids. For the CDR3, the DNA is TGTGCCAGCAGTCCCCCCTTGTTTGTCGAGCAGTACTCC. Translated: CASSPPLFVEQYS.